Given below is one TCR beta chain in context. V gave up 1 base and J gave up 8 bases; unmatched junction bases: 7. Germline assignment: CDR1 SGHDT and CDR2 YYEEEE. This CDR3 is 14 amino acids long. Libraries were prepared by immunoSEQ multiplex PCR; TCRdb keeps only in-frame clonotypes and omits some of them. The sample holds roughly 90,000 clones; 75% to 85% are singletons and the top ten take approximately 10%. The data stem from a study of blood T cell repertoires in COVID-19. Study-level information: PBMCs, B-cell-depleted T cells, or T cells provided the cDNA or gDNA that made up the material.

This TCR was sampled from a woman in her seventies with acute or convalescent COVID-19. Source material: peripheral blood. This chain joins TRBV5-6 and TRBJ1-2; 8 bases agree with TRBD1. The CDR3 DNA reads TGTGCCAGCAGCTTGTGGACAGGGAGACGAGGCTACACCTTC. It yields the protein CASSLWTGRRGYTF.